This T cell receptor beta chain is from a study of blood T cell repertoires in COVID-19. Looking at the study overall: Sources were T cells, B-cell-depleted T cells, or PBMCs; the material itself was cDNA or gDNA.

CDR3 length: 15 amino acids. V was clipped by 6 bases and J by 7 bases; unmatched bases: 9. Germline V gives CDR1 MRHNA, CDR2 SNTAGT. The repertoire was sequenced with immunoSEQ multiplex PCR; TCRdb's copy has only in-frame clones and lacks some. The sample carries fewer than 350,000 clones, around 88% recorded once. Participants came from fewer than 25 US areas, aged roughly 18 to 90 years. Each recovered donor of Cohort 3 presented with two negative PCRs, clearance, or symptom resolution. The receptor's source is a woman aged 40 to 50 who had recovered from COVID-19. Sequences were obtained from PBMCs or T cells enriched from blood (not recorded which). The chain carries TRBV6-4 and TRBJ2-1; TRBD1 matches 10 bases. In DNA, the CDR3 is TGTGCCAGCAGCCGGGGCGGGACAGGGGTTAATGAGCAGTTCTTC. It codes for CASSRGGTGVNEQFF.